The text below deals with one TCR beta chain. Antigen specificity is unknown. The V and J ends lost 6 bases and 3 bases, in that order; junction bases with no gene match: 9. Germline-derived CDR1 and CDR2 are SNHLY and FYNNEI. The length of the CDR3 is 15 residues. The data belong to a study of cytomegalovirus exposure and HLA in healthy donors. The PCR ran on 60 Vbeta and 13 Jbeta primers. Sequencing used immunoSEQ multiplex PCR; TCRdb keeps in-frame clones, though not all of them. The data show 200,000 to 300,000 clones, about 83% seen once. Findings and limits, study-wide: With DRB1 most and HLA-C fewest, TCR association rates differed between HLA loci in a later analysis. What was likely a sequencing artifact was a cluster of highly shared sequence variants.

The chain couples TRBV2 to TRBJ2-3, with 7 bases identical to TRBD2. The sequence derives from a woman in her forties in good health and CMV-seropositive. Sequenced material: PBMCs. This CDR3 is CASRGVGGRTDTQYF. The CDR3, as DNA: TGTGCCAGCAGGGGGGTAGGCGGGAGAACAGATACGCAGTATTTT. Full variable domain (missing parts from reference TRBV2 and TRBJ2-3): EPEVTQTPSHQVTQMGQEVILRCVPISNHLYFYWYRQILGQKVEFLVSFYNNEISEKSEIFDDQFSVERPDGSNFTLKIRSTKLEDSAMYFCASRGVGGRTDTQYFGPGTRLTVL.